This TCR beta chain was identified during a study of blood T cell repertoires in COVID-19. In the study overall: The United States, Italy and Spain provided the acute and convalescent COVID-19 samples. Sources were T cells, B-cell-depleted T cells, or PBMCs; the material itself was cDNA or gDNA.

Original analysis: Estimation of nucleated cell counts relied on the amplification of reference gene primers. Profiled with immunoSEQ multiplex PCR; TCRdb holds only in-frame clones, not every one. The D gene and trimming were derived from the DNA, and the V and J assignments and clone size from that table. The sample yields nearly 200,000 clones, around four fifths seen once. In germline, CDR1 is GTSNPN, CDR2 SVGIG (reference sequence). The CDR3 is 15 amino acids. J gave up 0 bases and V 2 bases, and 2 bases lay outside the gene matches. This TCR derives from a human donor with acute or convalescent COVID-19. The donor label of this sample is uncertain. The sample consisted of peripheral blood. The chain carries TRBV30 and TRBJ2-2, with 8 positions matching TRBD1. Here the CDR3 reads CAWSMTGANTGELFF. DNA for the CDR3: TGTGCCTGGAGTATGACAGGGGCGAACACCGGGGAGCTGTTTTTT. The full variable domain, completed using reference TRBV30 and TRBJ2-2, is SQTIHQWPATLVQPVGSPLSLECTVEGTSNPNLYWYRQAAGRGLQLLFYSVGIGQISSEVPQNLSASRPQDRQFILSSKKLLLSDSGFYLCAWSMTGANTGELFFGEGSRLTVL.